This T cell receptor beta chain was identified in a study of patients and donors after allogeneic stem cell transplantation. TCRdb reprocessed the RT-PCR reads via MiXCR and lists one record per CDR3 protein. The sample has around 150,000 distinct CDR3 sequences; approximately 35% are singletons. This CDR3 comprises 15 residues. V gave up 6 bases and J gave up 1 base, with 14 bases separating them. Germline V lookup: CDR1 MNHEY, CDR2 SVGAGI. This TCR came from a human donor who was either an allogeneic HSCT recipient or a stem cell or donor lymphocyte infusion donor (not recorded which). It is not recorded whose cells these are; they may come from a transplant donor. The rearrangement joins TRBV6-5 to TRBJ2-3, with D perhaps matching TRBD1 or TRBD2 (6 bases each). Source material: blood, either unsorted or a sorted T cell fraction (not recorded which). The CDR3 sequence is CASRLRGARTDTQYF. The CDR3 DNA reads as TGTGCCAGCAGGCTAAGGGGGGCCCGCACAGATACGCAGTATTTT.